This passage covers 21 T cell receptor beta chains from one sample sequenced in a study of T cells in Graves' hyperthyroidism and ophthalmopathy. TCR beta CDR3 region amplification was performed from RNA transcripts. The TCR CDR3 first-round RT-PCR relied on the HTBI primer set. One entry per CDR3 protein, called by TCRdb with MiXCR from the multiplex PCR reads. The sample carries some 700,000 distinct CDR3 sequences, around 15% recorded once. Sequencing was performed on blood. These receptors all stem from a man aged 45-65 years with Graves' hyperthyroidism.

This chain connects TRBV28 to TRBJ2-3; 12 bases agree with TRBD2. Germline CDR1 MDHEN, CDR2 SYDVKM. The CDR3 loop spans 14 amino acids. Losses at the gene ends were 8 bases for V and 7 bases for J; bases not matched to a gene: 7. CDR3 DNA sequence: TGTGCCAGCGGCCATGGACTAGCGGGGAATACGCAGTATTTT. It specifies CASGHGLAGNTQYF.

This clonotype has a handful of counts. CDR3 region: CASRFLQGNEQFF. In nucleotides, the CDR3 is TGTGCCAGCAGATTCCTACAGGGGAATGAGCAGTTCTTC. The chain carries TRBV6-1 and TRBJ2-1; 7 bases fit TRBD1. V gave up 6 bases and J gave up 7 bases; unmatched junction bases: 6. The germline CDR1 and CDR2 sequences are MNHNS and SASEGT. This CDR3 has 13 residues.

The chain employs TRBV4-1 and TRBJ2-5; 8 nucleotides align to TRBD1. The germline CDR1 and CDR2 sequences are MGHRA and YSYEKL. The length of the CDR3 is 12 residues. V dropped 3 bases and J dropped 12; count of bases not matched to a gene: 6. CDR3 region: CASSQGVDREYF. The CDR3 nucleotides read TGCGCCAGCAGCCAGGGGGTGGACAGGGAGTACTTC.

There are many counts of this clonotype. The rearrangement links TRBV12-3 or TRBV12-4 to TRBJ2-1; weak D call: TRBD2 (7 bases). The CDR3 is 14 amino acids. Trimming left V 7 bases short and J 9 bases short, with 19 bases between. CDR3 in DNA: TGTGCCAGCACCCCCCCCAGAGGGGGGGGTGAGCAGTTCTTC. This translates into CASTPPRGGGEQFF.

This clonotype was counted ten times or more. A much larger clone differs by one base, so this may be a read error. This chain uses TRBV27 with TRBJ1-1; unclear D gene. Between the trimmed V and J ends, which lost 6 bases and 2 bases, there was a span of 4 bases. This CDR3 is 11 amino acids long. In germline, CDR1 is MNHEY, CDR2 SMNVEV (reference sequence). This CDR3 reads CASSDNTEAFF. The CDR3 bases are TGTGCCAGCAGCGACAACACTGAAGCTTTCTTT.

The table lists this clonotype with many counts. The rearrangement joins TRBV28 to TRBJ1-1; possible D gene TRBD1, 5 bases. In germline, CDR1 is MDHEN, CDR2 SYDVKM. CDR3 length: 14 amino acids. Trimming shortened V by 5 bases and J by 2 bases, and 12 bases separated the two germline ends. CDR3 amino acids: CASSPLQENTEAFF. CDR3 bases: TGTGCCAGCAGTCCCCTACAGGAAAACACTGAAGCTTTCTTT.

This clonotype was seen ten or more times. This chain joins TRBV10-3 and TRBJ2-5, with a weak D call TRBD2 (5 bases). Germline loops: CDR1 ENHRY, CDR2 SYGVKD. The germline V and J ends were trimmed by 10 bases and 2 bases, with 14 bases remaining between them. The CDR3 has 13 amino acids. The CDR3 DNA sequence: TGTGCCACGAGGGCAGGTAGTCAAGAGACCCAGTACTTC. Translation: CATRAGSQETQYF.

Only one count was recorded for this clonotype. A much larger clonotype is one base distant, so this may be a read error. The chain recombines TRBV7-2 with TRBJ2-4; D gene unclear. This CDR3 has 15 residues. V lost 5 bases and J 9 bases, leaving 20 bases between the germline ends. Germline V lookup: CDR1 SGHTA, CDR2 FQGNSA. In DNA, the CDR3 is TGTACCAGCAGCCCGCGACCTGGGGTCGAGCCCATTCAGTACTTC. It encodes CTSSPRPGVEPIQYF.

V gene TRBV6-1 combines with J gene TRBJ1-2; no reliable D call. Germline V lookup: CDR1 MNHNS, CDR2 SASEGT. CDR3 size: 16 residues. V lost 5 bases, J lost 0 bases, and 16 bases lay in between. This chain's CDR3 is CASSYRISSTNYGYTF. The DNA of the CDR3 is TGTGCCAGCAGTTATCGGATAAGTTCTACTAACTATGGCTACACCTTC.

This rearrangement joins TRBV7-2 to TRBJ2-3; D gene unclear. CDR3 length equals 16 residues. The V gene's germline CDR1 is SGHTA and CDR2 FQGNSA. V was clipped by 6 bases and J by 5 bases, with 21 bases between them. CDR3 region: CASRPSVGHPVDTQYF. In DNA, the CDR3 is TGTGCCAGCAGGCCCTCCGTGGGCCATCCCGTAGATACGCAGTATTTT.

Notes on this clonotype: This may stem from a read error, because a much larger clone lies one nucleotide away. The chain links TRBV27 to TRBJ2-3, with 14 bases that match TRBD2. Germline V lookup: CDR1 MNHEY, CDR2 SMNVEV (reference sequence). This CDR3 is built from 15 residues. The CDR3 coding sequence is TGTGCCAGCAGTTTACGACTAGCGGGAGGGAATACGCGGTATTTT. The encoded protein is CASSLRLAGGNTRYF.

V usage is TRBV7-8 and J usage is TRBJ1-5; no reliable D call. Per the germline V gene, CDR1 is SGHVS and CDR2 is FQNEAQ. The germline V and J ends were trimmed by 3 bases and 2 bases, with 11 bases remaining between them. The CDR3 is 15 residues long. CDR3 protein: CASSFERAGNQPQHF. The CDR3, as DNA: TGTGCCAGCAGCTTTGAAAGGGCTGGCAATCAGCCCCAGCATTTT.

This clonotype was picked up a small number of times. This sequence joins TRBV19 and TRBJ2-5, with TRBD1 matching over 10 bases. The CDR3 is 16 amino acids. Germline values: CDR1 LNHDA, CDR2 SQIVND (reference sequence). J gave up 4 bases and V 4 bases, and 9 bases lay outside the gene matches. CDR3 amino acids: CASSTSDRGLRETQYF. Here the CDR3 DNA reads TGTGCCAGTAGTACAAGCGACAGGGGGCTAAGAGAGACCCAGTACTTC.

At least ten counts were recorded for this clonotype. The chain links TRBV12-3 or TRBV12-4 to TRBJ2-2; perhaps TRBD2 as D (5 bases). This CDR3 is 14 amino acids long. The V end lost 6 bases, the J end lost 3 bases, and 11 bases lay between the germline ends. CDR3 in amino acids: CASSRGSYTGELFF. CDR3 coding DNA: TGTGCCAGCAGCCGAGGGTCGTACACCGGGGAGCTGTTTTTT.

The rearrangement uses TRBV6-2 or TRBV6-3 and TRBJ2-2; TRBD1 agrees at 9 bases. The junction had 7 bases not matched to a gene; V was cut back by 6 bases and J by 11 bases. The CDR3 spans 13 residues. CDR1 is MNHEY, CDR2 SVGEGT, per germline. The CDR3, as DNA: TGTGCCAGCAGGGGGACAGGGCGAGGAGAGCTGTTTTTT. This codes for CASRGTGRGELFF.

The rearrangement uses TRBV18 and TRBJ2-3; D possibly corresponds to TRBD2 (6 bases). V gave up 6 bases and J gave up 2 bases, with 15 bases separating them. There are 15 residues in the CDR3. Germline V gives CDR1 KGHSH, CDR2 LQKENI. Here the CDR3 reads CASSPGVPNTDTQYF. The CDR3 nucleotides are TGTGCCAGCTCCCCGGGGGTGCCGAACACAGATACGCAGTATTTT.

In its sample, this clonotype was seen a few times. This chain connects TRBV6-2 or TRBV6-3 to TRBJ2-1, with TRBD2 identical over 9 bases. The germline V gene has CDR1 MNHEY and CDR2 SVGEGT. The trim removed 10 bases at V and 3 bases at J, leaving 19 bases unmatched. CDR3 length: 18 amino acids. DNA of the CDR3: TGTGCCACCCTTACTGGGCTAGCGGGACCTACCATCTACAATGAGCAGTTCTTC. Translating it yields CATLTGLAGPTIYNEQFF.

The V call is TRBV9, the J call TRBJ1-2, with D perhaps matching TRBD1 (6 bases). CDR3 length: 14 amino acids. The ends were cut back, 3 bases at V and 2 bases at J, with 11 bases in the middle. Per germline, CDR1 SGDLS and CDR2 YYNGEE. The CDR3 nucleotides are TGTGCCAGCAGCGCTCCCGGGACAAACTATGGCTACACCTTC. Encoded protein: CASSAPGTNYGYTF.

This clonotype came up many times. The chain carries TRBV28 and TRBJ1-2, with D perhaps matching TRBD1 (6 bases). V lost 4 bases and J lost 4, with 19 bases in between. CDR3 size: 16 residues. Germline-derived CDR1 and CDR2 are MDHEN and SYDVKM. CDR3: CASSSPAGGGPYGYTF. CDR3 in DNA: TGTGCCAGCAGTTCCCCAGCCGGGGGCGGCCCCTATGGCTACACCTTC.

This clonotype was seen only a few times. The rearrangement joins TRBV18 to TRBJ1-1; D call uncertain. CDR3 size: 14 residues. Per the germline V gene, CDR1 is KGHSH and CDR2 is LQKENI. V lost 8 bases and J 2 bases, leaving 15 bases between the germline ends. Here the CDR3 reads CASLRTIENTEAFF. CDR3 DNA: TGTGCCAGCCTACGGACGATTGAAAACACTGAAGCTTTCTTT.

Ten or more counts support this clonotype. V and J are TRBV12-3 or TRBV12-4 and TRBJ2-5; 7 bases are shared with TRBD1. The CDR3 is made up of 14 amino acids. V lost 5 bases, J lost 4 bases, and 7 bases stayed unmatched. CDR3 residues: CASSPSTGTETQYF. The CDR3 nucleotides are TGTGCCAGCAGTCCCTCGACAGGGACAGAGACCCAGTACTTC.